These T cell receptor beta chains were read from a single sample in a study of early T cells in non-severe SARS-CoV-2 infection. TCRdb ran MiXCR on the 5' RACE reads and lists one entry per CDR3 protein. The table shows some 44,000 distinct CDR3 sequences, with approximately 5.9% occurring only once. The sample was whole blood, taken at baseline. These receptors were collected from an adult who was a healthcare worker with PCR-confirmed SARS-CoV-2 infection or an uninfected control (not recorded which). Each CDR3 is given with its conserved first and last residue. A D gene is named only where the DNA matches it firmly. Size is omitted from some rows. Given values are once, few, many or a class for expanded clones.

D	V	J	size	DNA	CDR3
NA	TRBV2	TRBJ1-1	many	TGTGCCAGCATGGGGGCGCTGAACACTGAAGCTTTCTTT	CASMGALNTEAFF
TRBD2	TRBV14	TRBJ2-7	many	TGTGCCAGCAGCCAGGTTGGACTAGCGGGGGTCTACGAGCAGTACTTC	CASSQVGLAGVYEQYF
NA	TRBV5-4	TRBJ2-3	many	TGTGCCAGCAGCCGAGGGGGAAGCACAGATACGCAGTATTTT	CASSRGGSTDTQYF
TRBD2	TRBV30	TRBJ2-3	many	TGTGCCTGGAGGAATAGCGGGGGATTCGGCACAGATACGCAGTATTTT	CAWRNSGGFGTDTQYF
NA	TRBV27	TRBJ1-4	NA	TGTGCCAGCAGCTCCGTGGACACTCTTAATGAAAAACTGTTTTTT	CASSSVDTLNEKLFF
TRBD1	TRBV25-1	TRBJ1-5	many	TGTGCCAGCATGGGACAGGGAAGCAATCAGCCCCAGCATTTT	CASMGQGSNQPQHF
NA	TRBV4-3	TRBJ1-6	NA	TGCGCCAGCAGCCAAGATAGAACTTACTTTAATTCACCCCTCCACTTT	CASSQDRTYFNSPLHF
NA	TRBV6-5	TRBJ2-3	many	TGTGCCAGCAGTGAACTTACGGGGTCCACAGATACGCAGTATTTT	CASSELTGSTDTQYF
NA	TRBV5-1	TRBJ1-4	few	TGCGCCAGCAGCCTGGGACCGGTTCTTGGGGAAAAACTGTTTTTT	CASSLGPVLGEKLFF
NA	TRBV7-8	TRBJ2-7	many	TGTGCCAGCAGCTTCCCCGGGCCTTACTACGAGCAGTACTTC	CASSFPGPYYEQYF
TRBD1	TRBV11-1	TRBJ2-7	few	TGTGCCAGCAGCCCACCGGGACAGGTATCCGAGCAGTACTTC	CASSPPGQVSEQYF
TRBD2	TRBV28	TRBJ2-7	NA	TGTGCCAGCAGTAGAACTAGCGGGAAGTCCTACGAGCAGTACTTC	CASSRTSGKSYEQYF
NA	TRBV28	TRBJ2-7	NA	TGTGCCAGCAGTCCCCGAGGCGAGCAGTACTTC	CASSPRGEQYF
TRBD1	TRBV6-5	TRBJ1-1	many	TGTGCCAGCAGTTACCTGGACAGGGGGGCTGAAGCTTTCTTT	CASSYLDRGAEAFF
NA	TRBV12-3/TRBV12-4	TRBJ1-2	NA	TGTGCCAGCAGCCCTGACAGTTACTATGGCTACACCTTC	CASSPDSYYGYTF
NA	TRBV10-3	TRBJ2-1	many	TGTGCCATCAGTGTAGGGGGCTCCTACAATGAGCAGTTCTTC	CAISVGGSYNEQFF
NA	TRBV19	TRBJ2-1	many	TGTGCCAGTAGTATAGTGGGAACCGGGACGGACAATGAGCAGTTCTTC	CASSIVGTGTDNEQFF
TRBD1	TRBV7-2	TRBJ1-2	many	TGTGCCAGCAGCTTAGGACAGGGAGCCTATGGCTACACCTTC	CASSLGQGAYGYTF
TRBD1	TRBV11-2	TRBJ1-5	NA	TGTGCCAGCAGCTTAGACAGGGGGTCGGGTCAGCCCCAGCATTTT	CASSLDRGSGQPQHF
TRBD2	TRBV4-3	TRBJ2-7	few	TGCGCCAGCAGCCTCACTAGCGGCCGGGGCGAGCAGTACTTC	CASSLTSGRGEQYF
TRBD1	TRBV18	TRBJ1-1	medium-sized	TGTGCCAGCTCTGGACAGGGAAGAGTCACTGAAGCTTTCTTT	CASSGQGRVTEAFF
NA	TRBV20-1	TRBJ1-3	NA	TGCAGTGCCAGAATAGGGGCTGGAAACACCATATATTTT	CSARIGAGNTIYF
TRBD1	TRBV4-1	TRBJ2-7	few	TGCGCCAGCAGCCAAGCGTCGACAGGGCTGTTCTACGAGCAGTACTTC	CASSQASTGLFYEQYF
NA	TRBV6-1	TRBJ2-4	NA	TGTGCCAGCAGTGAATGGGATACCAAAAACATTCAGTACTTC	CASSEWDTKNIQYF
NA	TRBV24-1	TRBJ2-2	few	TGTGCCACCAGTGATCGGACAGTGAACACCGGGGAGCTGTTTTTT	CATSDRTVNTGELFF
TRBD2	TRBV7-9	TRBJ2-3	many	TGTGCCAGCACTTCAGGTTCGGGGGGACTCACAGATACGCAGTATTTT	CASTSGSGGLTDTQYF
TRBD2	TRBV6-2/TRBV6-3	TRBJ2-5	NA	TGTGCCAGCAACCTAGCGGGGACATACCAAGAGACCCAGTACTTC	CASNLAGTYQETQYF
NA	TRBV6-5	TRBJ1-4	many	TGTGCCAGCAGTTACGGACGGAATAATGAAAAACTGTTTTTT	CASSYGRNNEKLFF
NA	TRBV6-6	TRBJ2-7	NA	TGTGCCAGCAAACGGGGAGGTTCCTACGAGCAGTACTTC	CASKRGGSYEQYF
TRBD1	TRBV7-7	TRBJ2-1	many	TGTGCCAGCAGCACCGGGACAGGAATCAATGAGCAGTTCTTC	CASSTGTGINEQFF
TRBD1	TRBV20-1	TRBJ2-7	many	TGCAGTGCTCCGACCCGGACAGGGGCCTCCTACGAGCAGTACTTC	CSAPTRTGASYEQYF
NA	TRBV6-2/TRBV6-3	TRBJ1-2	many	TGTGCCAGCAGTTACCAAGGACAGCTTGGCTACACCTTC	CASSYQGQLGYTF
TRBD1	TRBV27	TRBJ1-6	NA	TGTGCCAGCAGTTACAGGACAGGGCTTAAGACACCCCTCCACTTT	CASSYRTGLKTPLHF
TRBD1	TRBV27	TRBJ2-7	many	TGTGCCAGCAGTCCAGCCGGGACAGGGGCCTACGAGCAGTACTTC	CASSPAGTGAYEQYF
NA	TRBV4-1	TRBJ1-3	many	TGCGCCAGCAGCCAGATACAGGCCAGCTCTGGAAACACCATATATTTT	CASSQIQASSGNTIYF
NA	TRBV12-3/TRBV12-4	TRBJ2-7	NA	TGTGCCAGCAGCCGGGGACCCCGAGGGGGTGAGCAGTACTTC	CASSRGPRGGEQYF
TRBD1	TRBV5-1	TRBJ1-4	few	TGCGCCAGCAGCCAGACAGGGGAAAATAATGAAAAACTGTTTTTT	CASSQTGENNEKLFF
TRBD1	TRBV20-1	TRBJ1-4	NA	TGCAGTGCTAGGAGCCCACAGGGGATAGATGAAAAACTGCTTTTT	CSARSPQGIDEKLLF
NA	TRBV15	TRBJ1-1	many	TGTGCCACCAGCAGTATCGCAGGGGAGGAAGCTTTCTTT	CATSSIAGEEAFF
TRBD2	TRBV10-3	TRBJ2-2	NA	TGTGCCATCAGTGAGACAAAACCGGGACTAGCGAACACCGGGAAGCTGTTTTTT	CAISETKPGLANTGKLFF
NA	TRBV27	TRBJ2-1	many	TGTGCCAGCAGTTTTCGGCCGAACTACAATGAGCAGTTCTTC	CASSFRPNYNEQFF
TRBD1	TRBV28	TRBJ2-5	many	TGTGCCAGCAGTTTAAGGGGACAGGGGAAGAGCCAAGAGACCCAGTACTTC	CASSLRGQGKSQETQYF
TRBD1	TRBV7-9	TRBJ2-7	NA	TGTGCCAGCAGTCTTACAGGGGGGAGTGAGCAGTACTTC	CASSLTGGSEQYF
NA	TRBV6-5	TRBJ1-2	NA	TGTGCCAGCAGTTATGGAGACAACGGCTATGGCTACACCTTC	CASSYGDNGYGYTF
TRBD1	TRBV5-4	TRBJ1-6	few	TGTGCCAGCAGCTTGGACACAGGGGATGGTTCACCCCTCCACTTT	CASSLDTGDGSPLHF
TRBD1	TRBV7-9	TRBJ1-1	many	TGTGCCAGCAGTCAAGACAGGGACACTGAAGCTTTCTTT	CASSQDRDTEAFF
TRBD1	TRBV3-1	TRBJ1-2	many	TGTGCCAGCAGCTTCACCGGGACAGGGAGACGTGGCTACACCTTC	CASSFTGTGRRGYTF
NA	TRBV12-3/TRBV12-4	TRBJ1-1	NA	TGTGCCAGCTGCCGGGGGGAGGACACTGAAGCTTTCTTT	CASCRGEDTEAFF
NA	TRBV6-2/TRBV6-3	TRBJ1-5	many	TGTGCCAGCAGGGACCTTGGCCCATTATGGCATTTT	CASRDLGPLWHF
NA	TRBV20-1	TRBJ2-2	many	TGCAGTGCTAGAGCCAGACTGAACACCGGGGAGCTGTTTTTT	CSARARLNTGELFF
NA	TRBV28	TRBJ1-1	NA	TGTGCCAGCAGTGGGCCCGCTGAAGCTTTCTTT	CASSGPAEAFF
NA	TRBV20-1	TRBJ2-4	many	TGCAGTGCAGACTATGACCGTTTAGCCAAAAACATTCAGTACTTC	CSADYDRLAKNIQYF